Each of the 27 T cell receptor beta chains below was sequenced from the same sample in a study of CD8+ T cells in alopecia areata. The authors extracted RNA and reverse transcribed it into cDNA as the sequencing template. Sequenced by immunoSEQ multiplex PCR; TCRdb stores in-frame clones only, minus some. The table includes around 190,000 clones, about 56% detected once. Sequenced: CD8+ T cells sorted from blood. These receptors were collected from a human donor in good health.

The V gene is TRBV6-5, the J gene TRBJ1-1; D gene ambiguous. The length of the CDR3 is 14 residues. The germline V gene encodes CDR1 MNHEY and CDR2 SVGAGI. The germline V and J ends were trimmed by 5 bases and 5 bases, with 15 bases remaining between them. CDR3 bases: TGTGCCAGCAGTGAAGGTACTTCAGGTACTGAAGCTTTCTTT. It translates to CASSEGTSGTEAFF.

This chain connects TRBV5-4 to TRBJ2-1; tentatively, D is TRBD1 (6 bases). This CDR3 has 14 residues. V was shortened by 2 bases and J by 8 bases, with 14 bases between the two germline ends. CDR1 is SGHNT and CDR2 is YYREEE in the germline V gene (reference sequence). The CDR3 DNA follows: TGTGCCAGCAGCTTTGGGGGCCAAGTCTATGAGCAGTTCTTC. It encodes CASSFGGQVYEQFF.

V and J are TRBV12-2 and TRBJ2-7; the table's D call, TRBD2, has no DNA check behind it. TRBV12-2 is recorded as a pseudogene. CDR3 length: 14 amino acids. The CDR3: CASRLRSPGREQYF. CDR3 DNA: TGTGCAAGTCGCTTAAGGAGTCCGGGTCGGGAGCAGTACTTC.

This rearrangement joins TRBV29-1 to TRBJ2-5, with D maybe TRBD2 (7 bases). Between the trimmed V and J ends, which lost 5 bases and 1 base, there was a span of 8 bases. The germline gives CDR1 SQVTM, CDR2 ANQGSEA. This CDR3 has 12 amino acids. The CDR3 reads CSVRGAQETQYF. The CDR3, as DNA: TGCAGCGTTCGGGGGGCCCAAGAGACCCAGTACTTC.

The rearrangement uses TRBV5-8 and TRBJ2-3, with 9 bases lining up with TRBD1. The V gene end was trimmed by 4 bases and the J gene end by 6 bases; junction bases not matched to a gene: 12. The CDR3 contains 16 residues. Germline loops: CDR1 SGHTS, CDR2 YDEGEE. The CDR3 nucleotides read TGTGCCAGCAGCCCTACCTCGGGACAGGGAGCCGATACGCAGTATTTT. Translating gives CASSPTSGQGADTQYF.

This chain joins TRBV10-3 and TRBJ1-2; the D is unclear. CDR3 size: 13 residues. V was clipped by 7 bases and J by 2 bases, with 11 bases between them. Germline V gene lookup returns CDR1 ENHRY and CDR2 SYGVKD. CDR3 in amino acids: CAIKESTNYGYTF. CDR3 nucleotide sequence: TGTGCCATCAAGGAGAGCACAAACTATGGCTACACCTTC.

This chain uses TRBV29-1 with TRBJ2-7; the match to TRBD2 covers 9 bases. V gave up 6 bases and J gave up 2 bases; unmatched junction bases: 5. In germline, CDR1 is SQVTM, CDR2 ANQGSEA. The CDR3 covers 13 residues. CDR3 in amino acids: CSVRLAATYEQYF. The CDR3 DNA is TGCAGCGTCCGACTAGCGGCTACCTACGAGCAGTACTTC.

The V gene is TRBV13, the J gene TRBJ2-3; 7 bases fit TRBD1. With 5 bases clipped from V and 8 bases from J, the junction kept 10 bases outside the gene matches. From germline, CDR1 is PRHDT and CDR2 FYEKMQ (reference sequence). This CDR3 comprises 14 residues. The CDR3 sequence is CASSLRDSQATQYF. The CDR3 DNA is TGTGCCAGCAGCCTACGGGACAGTCAAGCTACGCAGTATTTT.

V usage is TRBV4-1 and J usage is TRBJ1-2; the match to TRBD1 covers 10 bases. This CDR3 is 16 amino acids long. The junction had 10 bases not matched to a gene; V was cut back by 3 bases and J by 6 bases. Germline loops: CDR1 MGHRA, CDR2 YSYEKL. CDR3 nucleotide sequence: TGCGCCAGCAGCCACAGGGAGACAGGGGGCGTGGATGGCTACACCTTC. Residues: CASSHRETGGVDGYTF.

This chain uses TRBV29-1 with TRBJ2-3; the match to TRBD2 covers 9 bases. Germline V gene lookup returns CDR1 SQVTM and CDR2 ANQGSEA. The CDR3 loop spans 14 amino acids. J lost 6 bases, V lost 7 bases, and 11 bases had no gene match. The CDR3 reads CSAQGAGGSDTQYF. CDR3 nucleotide sequence: TGCAGCGCCCAGGGAGCGGGGGGTTCGGATACGCAGTATTTT.

The chain joins TRBV13 to TRBJ2-5; 13 bases are shared with TRBD2. After removal of 8 bases from V and 5 bases from J, the junction contained 8 bases not matched to a gene. The CDR3 length is 15 residues. Germline V gene data show CDR1 as PRHDT and CDR2 as FYEKMQ (reference sequence). The DNA of the CDR3 is TGTGCCAGCTCACGACTAGCGGGGGGATGGGAGACCCAGTACTTC. Translating it yields CASSRLAGGWETQYF.

This chain joins TRBV13 and TRBJ2-1, with 7 bases fitting TRBD1. The trim removed 1 base at V and 6 bases at J, leaving 6 bases unmatched. Germline V gene data show CDR1 as PRHDT and CDR2 as FYEKMQ (reference sequence). This CDR3 region has 15 residues. The CDR3 reads CASSLVGGRGNEQFF. The CDR3 region has the DNA TGTGCCAGCAGCTTAGTAGGGGGCCGGGGCAATGAGCAGTTCTTC.

The V call is TRBV28, the J call TRBJ2-3; 8 bases agree with TRBD2. The ends lost 7 bases at V and 4 bases at J; junction bases unmatched: 13. This CDR3 has 16 residues. Per the germline V gene, CDR1 is MDHEN and CDR2 is SYDVKM. DNA for the CDR3: TGTGCCAGCACCTCTGAGGTAGCGGGACCTCCAGATACGCAGTATTTT. Residues: CASTSEVAGPPDTQYF.

This clone was picked up a small number of times. The chain recombines TRBV2 with TRBJ2-1; D remains ambiguous. Germline V gives CDR1 SNHLY, CDR2 FYNNEI. V lost 7 bases to trimming and J lost 8 bases, with 9 bases between them. The CDR3 has 11 amino acids. CDR3 in DNA: TGTGCCAGCAAAGTCCCCGATGAGCAGTTCTTC. Translation gives CASKVPDEQFF.

The V call is TRBV7-3, the J call TRBJ2-1; 7 bases fit TRBD1. This CDR3 is 14 amino acids long. The ends lost 3 bases at V and 5 bases at J; junction bases unmatched: 4. Germline loops: CDR1 SGHTA, CDR2 FQGTGA. CDR3 in amino acids: CASSFRDSNNEQFF. CDR3 DNA sequence: TGTGCCAGCAGCTTCCGGGACAGTAACAATGAGCAGTTCTTC.

The chain has TRBV18 and TRBJ2-3; D gene uncertain. CDR1 is KGHSH and CDR2 is LQKENI in the germline V gene. With 8 bases removed from V and 4 bases from J, the gap between germline ends came to 7 bases. The CDR3 is 11 residues long. The CDR3 nucleotides are TGTGCCAGCCCCTTTCCAGATACGCAGTATTTT. It encodes CASPFPDTQYF.

The chain has TRBV27 and TRBJ1-5; D ambiguous. V lost 5 bases and J lost 2, with 10 bases in between. The germline V gene has CDR1 MNHEY and CDR2 SMNVEV (reference sequence). There are 14 residues in the CDR3. The DNA for the CDR3 is TGTGCCAGCAGTCGCATTTTTGGCAATCAGCCCCAGCATTTT. It specifies CASSRIFGNQPQHF.

This clone has just a few counts. V is TRBV14 and J is TRBJ2-2; no definite D call. V lost 2 bases and J lost 6, with 13 bases in between. CDR1 is SGHDN and CDR2 is FVKESK in the germline V gene. The CDR3 spans 15 residues. The CDR3 coding sequence is TGTGCCAGCAGCCAACTTCAGGCTCGGGCCGGGGAGCTGTTTTTT. Protein product: CASSQLQARAGELFF. Using reference TRBV14 and TRBJ2-2 for the parts outside the CDR3, the full variable domain is EAGVTQFPSHSVIEKGQTVTLRCDPISGHDNLYWYRRVMGKEIKFLLHFVKESKQDESGMPNNRFLAERTGGTYSTLKVQPAELEDSGVYFCASSQLQARAGELFFGEGSRLTVL.

The CDR3 reads CASSQGQGAPLEQYF. CDR3 bases: TGCGCCAGCAGCCAAGGACAGGGGGCCCCATTGGAGCAGTACTTC. The chain combines TRBV4-1 with TRBJ2-7, with 10 bases identical to TRBD1. CDR3 size: 15 residues. V shed 1 base, J shed 7 bases, and the junction held 7 bases outside the gene matches. Germline assignment: CDR1 MGHRA and CDR2 YSYEKL.

This clone was recorded a few times. Just one base apart from a much larger clone, this may be a read error. The V gene is TRBV6-5, the J gene TRBJ2-3; D gene ambiguous. Germline loops: CDR1 MNHEY, CDR2 SVGAGI. The CDR3 runs 15 residues. CDR3 protein: CAGSYHLDSTDTQYF. The CDR3 region has the DNA TGTGCCGGCAGTTACCACCTAGACAGCACAGATACGCAGTATTTT.

The rearrangement links TRBV11-3 to TRBJ1-1; 7 bases fit TRBD1. The length of the CDR3 is 13 residues. The trim removed 5 bases at V and 4 bases at J, leaving 4 bases unmatched. The germline CDR1 and CDR2 sequences are SGHNT and YENEEA. CDR3 nucleotide sequence: TGTGCCAGCAGCCCAAGACAGGGCACTGAAGCTTTCTTT. Encoded protein: CASSPRQGTEAFF.

The chain recombines TRBV13 with TRBJ1-2; D is uncertain. Germline V gene data show CDR1 as PRHDT and CDR2 as FYEKMQ (reference sequence). Trimming stripped 0 bases from V and 1 base from J, with 6 bases between. This CDR3 has 14 residues. Here the CDR3 reads CASSLGGNNYGYTF. CDR3 sequence (DNA): TGTGCCAGCAGCTTAGGGGGGAATAACTATGGCTACACCTTC.

This chain uses TRBV4-2 with TRBJ1-1; D ambiguous. This CDR3 is built from 14 residues. Germline CDR1 reads LGHNA; CDR2 reads YNFKEQ. With 1 base removed from V and 1 base from J, the gap between germline ends came to 7 bases. The chain's CDR3 is CASSQGAENTEAFF. The CDR3 DNA reads as TGTGCCAGCAGCCAAGGAGCAGAGAACACTGAAGCTTTCTTT.

In its sample, this clone was seen a few times. V gene TRBV13 combines with J gene TRBJ1-2, with D perhaps matching TRBD1 (5 bases). Per germline, CDR1 PRHDT and CDR2 FYEKMQ (reference sequence). The V end lost 0 bases, the J end lost 8 bases, and 13 bases lay between the germline ends. This CDR3 comprises 14 residues. Here the CDR3 DNA reads TGTGCCAGCAGCTTAGGCGGGTCAGGGTTCGGCTACACCTTC. This encodes CASSLGGSGFGYTF.

The genes are TRBV7-9 and TRBJ1-2; the D is unclear. V was cut by 1 base and J by 2 bases, with 11 bases left in between. CDR1 and CDR2 (germline): SEHNR, FQNEAQ (reference sequence). The CDR3 is made up of 15 amino acids. CDR3 in amino acids: CASSLVLNVNYGYTF. CDR3 coding DNA: TGTGCCAGCAGCTTAGTTCTGAACGTGAACTATGGCTACACCTTC.

The chain recombines TRBV10-3 with TRBJ2-1, with D possibly TRBD1 on 6 matching bases. Per the germline V gene, CDR1 is ENHRY and CDR2 is SYGVKD. With 0 bases removed from V and 5 bases from J, the gap between germline ends came to 11 bases. The CDR3 extends over 15 amino acids. The CDR3 spells CAISESGNRDNEQFF. DNA of the CDR3: TGTGCCATCAGTGAGTCGGGGAACAGGGACAATGAGCAGTTCTTC.

The chain has TRBV29-1 and TRBJ2-3; 7 bases line up with TRBD1. The CDR3 sequence is 16 residues long. Germline V lookup: CDR1 SQVTM, CDR2 ANQGSEA. After removal of 3 bases from V and 4 bases from J, the junction contained 13 bases not matched to a gene. The CDR3 reads CSVDGQAKLEADTQYF. Written as DNA, the CDR3 is TGCAGCGTTGATGGACAGGCCAAGCTGGAAGCAGATACGCAGTATTTT.